These 20 T cell receptor beta chains came from one sample sequenced in a study of T cell responses to AZD1222 COVID-19 vaccine. Here immunoSEQ multiplex PCR was the method, and the copy in TCRdb shows in-frame clones only, minus some. The sample records approximately 89,000 clones, about 88% being singletons. This material consisted of peripheral blood, taken on day 0 of AZD1222 vaccination. The receptors derive from an adult in good health.

This clone was found once. The rearrangement joins TRBV7-9 to TRBJ1-2; 10 bases agree with TRBD1. The V segment lost 3 bases and the J segment 3 bases; nucleotides outside the gene matches: 4. CDR1 SEHNR and CDR2 FQNEAQ come from the germline V gene (reference sequence). The CDR3 sequence is 15 residues long. The CDR3 region has the DNA TGTGCCAGCAGCTTGGGACAGGGGAGTCACTATGGCTACACCTTC. Translated: CASSLGQGSHYGYTF.

J is TRBJ2-7 and V is TRBV30; 11 nucleotides agree with TRBD1. From germline, CDR1 is GTSNPN and CDR2 SVGIG (reference sequence). The CDR3 extends over 15 amino acids. V lost 2 bases, J lost 5 bases, and 8 bases stayed unmatched. CDR3 residues: CAWSRSRTGGHEQYF. CDR3 DNA: TGTGCCTGGAGTCGCTCGCGGACAGGGGGCCACGAGCAGTACTTC. Full variable domain (rest looked up from reference TRBV30 and TRBJ2-7): SQTIHQWPATLVQPVGSPLSLECTVEGTSNPNLYWYRQAAGRGLQLLFYSVGIGQISSEVPQNLSASRPQDRQFILSSKKLLLSDSGFYLCAWSRSRTGGHEQYFGPGTRLTVT.

The sample holds a few counts of this clone. The gene calls are TRBV5-4 and TRBJ2-7, with D possibly matching TRBD2 (5 bases). The CDR3 has 13 amino acids. Germline V CDR1 and CDR2: SGHNT, YYREEE (reference sequence). Trimming took 0 bases from V and 6 from J, leaving 10 bases between them. CDR3 region: CASSLVGGSEQYF. CDR3 in DNA: TGTGCCAGCAGCTTGGTGGGTGGGAGCGAGCAGTACTTC.

The genes are TRBV5-1 and TRBJ1-2, with 9 bases identical to TRBD1. The ends lost 3 bases at V and 8 bases at J; junction bases unmatched: 5. Germline V CDR1 and CDR2: SGHRS, YFSETQ. The CDR3 sequence is 13 residues long. The CDR3 loop reads CASSSGTGIGYTF. The DNA of the CDR3 is TGCGCCAGCAGCTCCGGGACAGGGATCGGCTACACCTTC. The whole variable domain, remainder taken from reference TRBV5-1 and TRBJ1-2, is KAGVTQTPRYLIKTRGQQVTLSCSPISGHRSVSWYQQTPGQGLQFLFEYFSETQRNKGNFPGRFSGRQFSNSRSEMNVSTLELGDSALYLCASSSGTGIGYTFGSGTRLTVV.

This chain joins TRBV18 and TRBJ1-2; 7 bases line up with TRBD1. The CDR3 has 17 residues. The V gene's germline CDR1 is KGHSH and CDR2 LQKENI. V lost 0 bases, J lost 5 bases, and 12 bases stayed unmatched. CDR3 bases: TGTGCCAGCTCACCACCATTGCCCGGACAGGACCGGTATGGCTACACCTTC. Amino acids: CASSPPLPGQDRYGYTF. Filled out from reference TRBV18 and TRBJ1-2, the complete variable domain reads NAGVMQNPRHLVRRRGQEARLRCSPMKGHSHVYWYRQLPEEGLKFMVYLQKENIIDESGMPKERFSAEFPKEGPSILRIQQVVRGDSAAYFCASSPPLPGQDRYGYTFGSGTRLTVV.

This sequence joins TRBV12-2 and TRBJ1-5. TRBV12-2 is listed as a pseudogene. This CDR3 contains 13 residues. As DNA, the CDR3 is TGTGCAAGTCGCCCGGGGTTGAATCAGCCCCAGCATTTT. It yields the protein CASRPGLNQPQHF.

The sample holds one count of this clone. The chain carries TRBV15 and TRBJ2-1; D might be TRBD2 (6 bases). Germline V gene lookup returns CDR1 LNHNV and CDR2 YYDKDF (reference sequence). Deletions cut 0 bases from V and 4 bases from J, with 10 bases between. The CDR3 runs 15 residues. As DNA, the CDR3 is TGTGCCACCAGCAGAGATCGCGGGGTTTACAATGAGCAGTTCTTC. Translating gives CATSRDRGVYNEQFF.

Remarks on this clone: This same CDR3 is encoded by further DNA sequences in the sample. The J gene is TRBJ2-7, the V gene TRBV6-5, with D maybe TRBD1 (5 bases). Trimming removed 5 bases from V and 3 bases from J, with 8 bases in between. CDR1 and CDR2 (germline): MNHEY, SVGAGI. The CDR3 extends over 12 amino acids. The CDR3 loop is CASSQGGYEQYF. The CDR3 coding sequence is TGTGCCAGCAGTCAGGGTGGCTACGAGCAGTACTTC.

This clone was detected only once. V usage is TRBV4-2 and J usage is TRBJ2-2; TRBD1 matches 9 bases. The trim removed 0 bases at V and 7 bases at J, leaving 12 bases unmatched. The CDR3 runs 18 residues. Germline CDR1 is LGHNA and CDR2 is YNFKEQ. CDR3 residues: CASSQDRLGTGSNGELFF. The CDR3 region has the DNA TGTGCCAGCAGCCAAGATCGTTTAGGGACAGGGTCTAACGGGGAGCTGTTTTTT.

Remarks on this clone: Within the sample, other DNA sequences also encode this same CDR3. J is TRBJ1-2 and V is TRBV6-5; 7 bases are shared with TRBD1. Germline V gives CDR1 MNHEY, CDR2 SVGAGI. With 8 bases clipped from V and 4 bases from J, the junction kept 4 bases outside the gene matches. The CDR3 contains 12 residues. This CDR3 is CASSRDSYGYTF. The DNA for the CDR3 is TGTGCCAGCTCCCGGGACAGCTATGGCTACACCTTC.

The DNA for the CDR3 is TGTGCCAGCAGTTCCACCCGTTCCTATGGCTACACCTTC. This codes for CASSSTRSYGYTF. V usage is TRBV6-5 and J usage is TRBJ1-2, with D unclear. Trimming removed 4 bases at V and 4 bases at J, with 10 bases between. The CDR3 contains 13 residues. Germline CDR1 and CDR2: MNHEY and SVGAGI.

The chain joins TRBV5-1 to TRBJ2-1; D is possibly TRBD2 (6 bases). Germline V gene data show CDR1 as SGHRS and CDR2 as YFSETQ. The CDR3 is 15 amino acids. The V gene lost 4 bases and the J gene lost 9 bases, with 20 bases spanning the gap. CDR3 coding DNA: TGCGCCAGCAGCCCAGGCGGGGCGCTGGTTAGTGAGCAGTTCTTC. Amino acid sequence: CASSPGGALVSEQFF.

This clone was recorded a few times. The chain has TRBV30 and TRBJ1-1; 7 bases are shared with TRBD1. V shed 1 base, J shed 4 bases, and the junction held 0 bases outside the gene matches. Germline V gene lookup returns CDR1 GTSNPN and CDR2 SVGIG (reference sequence). The CDR3 extends over 12 amino acids. Here the CDR3 reads CAWSAGGTEAFF. CDR3 coding DNA: TGTGCCTGGAGTGCAGGGGGCACTGAAGCTTTCTTT.

The gene calls are TRBV20-1 and TRBJ2-1; 11 nucleotides agree with TRBD2. The CDR3 contains 16 residues. Per germline, CDR1 DFQATT and CDR2 SNEGSKA (reference sequence). Trimming took 3 bases from V and 4 from J; bases not matched to a gene: 8. The CDR3 DNA follows: TGCAGTGCTAGTGAGGCTAGCGGGGGGCGTTACAATGAGCAGTTCTTC. Its translation: CSASEASGGRYNEQFF.

The chain couples TRBV19 to TRBJ2-7; possibly TRBD1 for D (6 bases). The CDR3 has 16 residues. The ends were cut back, 6 bases at V and 4 bases at J, with 22 bases in the middle. Per the germline V gene, CDR1 is LNHDA and CDR2 is SQIVND (reference sequence). Here the CDR3 DNA reads TGTGCCAGTAGCCCCTTAGGGGGACCCGAGGGATACGAGCAGTACTTC. Its translation: CASSPLGGPEGYEQYF.

The rearrangement links TRBV6-5 to TRBJ1-1; 9 nucleotides agree with TRBD1. CDR3 size: 13 residues. CDR1 and CDR2 (germline): MNHEY, SVGAGI. Trimming at V came to 6 bases and at J to 7 bases, leaving 6 bases not matched to a gene. The CDR3 spells CASSRDRAFEAFF. The DNA for the CDR3 is TGTGCCAGCAGCCGGGACAGGGCATTTGAAGCTTTCTTT.

V is TRBV5-1 and J is TRBJ2-1; 12 bases align to TRBD2. This CDR3 contains 17 residues. Germline CDR1 SGHRS, CDR2 YFSETQ. J was trimmed by 4 bases and V by 4 bases; bases with no gene match: 9. CDR3 residues: CASSPNLAGGRYNEQFF. CDR3 coding DNA: TGCGCCAGCAGCCCTAATCTAGCGGGGGGGCGGTACAATGAGCAGTTCTTC.

This clone was counted only a few times. CDR3 loop: CASSRTGLNTEAFF. In DNA, the CDR3 is TGTGCCAGCAGCCGGACAGGGCTAAACACTGAAGCTTTCTTT. This rearrangement joins TRBV27 to TRBJ1-1; the match to TRBD1 covers 8 bases. There are 14 residues in the CDR3. Germline V lookup: CDR1 MNHEY, CDR2 SMNVEV (reference sequence). V trimming: 6 bases; J trimming: 2 bases; junction bases outside the gene matches: 5.

This chain joins TRBV7-8 and TRBJ2-7; 9 bases match TRBD1. This CDR3 has 14 residues. Germline-derived CDR1 and CDR2 are SGHVS and FQNEAQ. V lost 5 bases and J lost 4; bases outside the gene matches: 6. The CDR3 bases are TGTGCCAGCAGCCGAGGGACAGGGAGTTACGAGCAGTACTTC. Its translation is CASSRGTGSYEQYF.

The chain recombines TRBV2 with TRBJ2-7; possible D gene TRBD1, 6 bases. Between the trimmed V and J ends, which lost 6 bases and 9 bases, there was a span of 21 bases. Germline values: CDR1 SNHLY, CDR2 FYNNEI. This CDR3 has 14 residues. The CDR3 loop is CASRATGFGFGQYF. The CDR3 nucleotides read TGTGCCAGCAGGGCCACAGGGTTTGGATTCGGGCAGTACTTC.